A selection of T cell receptor beta chains follows, all from one sample in a study of shared clonotypes between healthy human individuals. The data were produced by immunoSEQ multiplex PCR, yet TCRdb's version contains in-frame clones alone and is incomplete. The sample holds about 2.4 million clones, just over 90% seen once. The sequencing sample was made of naive CD4+ T cells sorted from blood. Receptor source: a man between 18 and 35 years old in good health. CDR3s include the opening cysteine and the closing phenylalanine or tryptophan. The D gene is left open where the match is weak. The size entry is marked missing in some rows and otherwise reads once, few, many or a size class.

d_call: TRBD1
clone_size: .
j_call: TRBJ2-1
v_call: TRBV9
cdr3_nt: TGTGCCAGCAGCGTAGACTTCCCGGACAGGGGCTACAATGAGCAGTTCTTC
cdr3_aa: CASSVDFPDRGYNEQFF

d_call: .
clone_size: .
j_call: TRBJ1-2
v_call: TRBV6-5
cdr3_nt: TGTGCCAGCAGCCGCGGAGGGCAGGACTATGGCTACACCTTC
cdr3_aa: CASSRGGQDYGYTF

d_call: .
clone_size: .
j_call: TRBJ2-1
v_call: TRBV11-3
cdr3_nt: TGTGCCAGCAGCTTAGGTGGAGAAGTGGGAAATGAGCAGTTCTTC
cdr3_aa: CASSLGGEVGNEQFF

d_call: .
clone_size: .
j_call: TRBJ2-6
v_call: TRBV18
cdr3_nt: TGTGCCAGCTCCACAAGTTCTGGGGCCAACGTCCTGACTTTC
cdr3_aa: CASSTSSGANVLTF

d_call: .
clone_size: .
j_call: TRBJ2-7
v_call: TRBV20-1
cdr3_nt: TGCAGTGCCCCACAAAGATACGAGCAGTACTTC
cdr3_aa: CSAPQRYEQYF

d_call: .
clone_size: many
j_call: TRBJ1-4
v_call: TRBV4-1
cdr3_nt: TGCGCCAGCCGCAGGGGCGTGTCAACTAATGAAAAACTGTTTTTT
cdr3_aa: CASRRGVSTNEKLFF

d_call: .
clone_size: .
j_call: TRBJ2-2
v_call: TRBV25-1
cdr3_nt: TGTGCCAGTCGGGGGCCTTCGAACACCGGGGAGCTGTTTTTT
cdr3_aa: CASRGPSNTGELFF

d_call: .
clone_size: once
j_call: TRBJ2-2
v_call: TRBV11-3
cdr3_nt: TGTGCCAGCAGCTTAGATCTCGGGAGTTGGACCGCAGTAAACACCGGGGAGCTGTTTTTT
cdr3_aa: CASSLDLGSWTAVNTGELFF

d_call: .
clone_size: .
j_call: TRBJ1-5
v_call: TRBV6-6
cdr3_nt: TGTGCCAGCAGTACTTTGACTTACAATCAGCCCCAGCATTTT
cdr3_aa: CASSTLTYNQPQHF

d_call: .
clone_size: .
j_call: TRBJ2-3
v_call: TRBV11-1
cdr3_nt: TGTGCCAGCAGCTTAATGGGGCACGGCACAGATACGCAGTATTTT
cdr3_aa: CASSLMGHGTDTQYF

d_call: .
clone_size: .
j_call: TRBJ1-5
v_call: TRBV28
cdr3_nt: TGTGCCAGCAGTTTTGCGAGGGGTCAGCCCCAGCATTTT
cdr3_aa: CASSFARGQPQHF

d_call: TRBD1
clone_size: .
j_call: TRBJ2-5
v_call: TRBV7-2
cdr3_nt: TGTGCCAGCAGCTTGGACAGGGGGCAGGAGACCCAGTACTTC
cdr3_aa: CASSLDRGQETQYF

d_call: .
clone_size: .
j_call: TRBJ2-5
v_call: TRBV5-1
cdr3_nt: TGCGCCAGCAGCTTGTCTACAGGTCGAGAGACCCAGTACTTC
cdr3_aa: CASSLSTGRETQYF

d_call: TRBD2
clone_size: .
j_call: TRBJ2-1
v_call: TRBV7-9
cdr3_nt: TGTGCCAGCAGCTTCCGCGGGGGGCGGGATGAGCAGTTCTTC
cdr3_aa: CASSFRGGRDEQFF

d_call: TRBD2
clone_size: .
j_call: TRBJ2-3
v_call: TRBV5-1
cdr3_nt: TGCGCCAGCAGCTCGCGCCCAGCTAGCGGGAGGGCCCCAGATACGCAGTATTTT
cdr3_aa: CASSSRPASGRAPDTQYF

d_call: .
clone_size: .
j_call: TRBJ1-4
v_call: TRBV30
cdr3_nt: TGTGCCTGGAGTGTGGGGGGGACTAATGAAAAACTGTTTTTT
cdr3_aa: CAWSVGGTNEKLFF

d_call: TRBD2
clone_size: .
j_call: TRBJ2-7
v_call: TRBV5-6
cdr3_nt: TGTGCCAGCAGCTTTGGGACTAGCTTACTCGAGCAGTACTTC
cdr3_aa: CASSFGTSLLEQYF

d_call: TRBD2
clone_size: .
j_call: TRBJ2-7
v_call: TRBV6-5
cdr3_nt: TGTGCCAGCACCCGAAAAGCGGGAGAATTCAAGCAGTACTTC
cdr3_aa: CASTRKAGEFKQYF

d_call: .
clone_size: .
j_call: TRBJ2-1
v_call: TRBV9
cdr3_nt: TGTGCCAGCAGCGTAGGTAGCGGTTCCTACAATGAGCAGTTCTTC
cdr3_aa: CASSVGSGSYNEQFF

d_call: .
clone_size: .
j_call: TRBJ1-2
v_call: TRBV9
cdr3_nt: TGTGCCAGCAGCCCTCGGGACGTTAGGGCCGGCTACACCTTC
cdr3_aa: CASSPRDVRAGYTF

d_call: TRBD2
clone_size: once
j_call: TRBJ2-5
v_call: TRBV5-1
cdr3_nt: TGCGCCAGCAGCCCGGTTGGTAGCGGGGCTTGGGAGACCCAGTACTTC
cdr3_aa: CASSPVGSGAWETQYF

d_call: .
clone_size: .
j_call: TRBJ1-2
v_call: TRBV6-5
cdr3_nt: TGTGCCAGCAGTCCCTCCAGTTCTTATGGCTACACCTTC
cdr3_aa: CASSPSSSYGYTF

d_call: .
clone_size: .
j_call: TRBJ1-2
v_call: TRBV29-1
cdr3_nt: TGCAGCGTTGAACAGGGGCAGCTAAACTATGGCTACACCTTC
cdr3_aa: CSVEQGQLNYGYTF

d_call: TRBD2
clone_size: .
j_call: TRBJ2-3
v_call: TRBV5-1
cdr3_nt: TGCGCCAGCAGCTTTGGTACTAGCGGGGCAAAAGATACGCAGTATTTT
cdr3_aa: CASSFGTSGAKDTQYF

d_call: TRBD1
clone_size: .
j_call: TRBJ1-2
v_call: TRBV5-1
cdr3_nt: TGCGCCAGCAGCCCGGACGACAGGGGCTCCTATGGCTACACCTTC
cdr3_aa: CASSPDDRGSYGYTF

d_call: .
clone_size: once
j_call: TRBJ1-3
v_call: TRBV9
cdr3_nt: TGTGCCAGCAGCGGAGGGAGCTCTGGAAACACCATATATTTT
cdr3_aa: CASSGGSSGNTIYF

d_call: .
clone_size: .
j_call: TRBJ2-7
v_call: TRBV2
cdr3_nt: TGTGCCAGCAGTCCAAGACCCGCTGGCGAGCAGTACTTC
cdr3_aa: CASSPRPAGEQYF

d_call: .
clone_size: .
j_call: TRBJ2-3
v_call: TRBV29-1
cdr3_nt: TGCAGCGTTGTCGTGTTGGGGACCACAGATACGCAGTATTTT
cdr3_aa: CSVVVLGTTDTQYF

d_call: .
clone_size: .
j_call: TRBJ2-3
v_call: TRBV5-4
cdr3_nt: TGTGCCAGCAGCTTGTATCATCTACGGGGGGCCGGCAGCACAGATACGCAGTATTTT
cdr3_aa: CASSLYHLRGAGSTDTQYF

d_call: TRBD1
clone_size: .
j_call: TRBJ2-3
v_call: TRBV28
cdr3_nt: TGTGCCAGCAGTCCCAGGGGGAGAACCACAGATACGCAGTATTTT
cdr3_aa: CASSPRGRTTDTQYF

d_call: TRBD2
clone_size: once
j_call: TRBJ2-7
v_call: TRBV18
cdr3_nt: TGTGCCAGCTCCCCTTCGGGCGGGAGCTCCTACGAGCAGTACTTC
cdr3_aa: CASSPSGGSSYEQYF

d_call: TRBD2
clone_size: once
j_call: TRBJ2-1
v_call: TRBV5-1
cdr3_nt: TGCGCCAGCAGCTTACCTGGAGCGGGGGTGTTCAATGAGCAGTTCTTC
cdr3_aa: CASSLPGAGVFNEQFF

d_call: TRBD2
clone_size: .
j_call: TRBJ2-5
v_call: TRBV5-1
cdr3_nt: TGCGCCAGCAGCTTGGGAGGGACTAAAGAGACCCAGTACTTC
cdr3_aa: CASSLGGTKETQYF

d_call: .
clone_size: .
j_call: TRBJ1-3
v_call: TRBV28
cdr3_nt: TGTGCCAGCAGTTCCCGGCAGGCATGGGTCCCGAGCTCTGGAAACACCATATATTTT
cdr3_aa: CASSSRQAWVPSSGNTIYF

d_call: .
clone_size: .
j_call: TRBJ1-1
v_call: TRBV5-4
cdr3_nt: TGTGCCAGCAGCTCCAAAACGAGGAACACTGAAGCTTTCTTT
cdr3_aa: CASSSKTRNTEAFF

d_call: .
clone_size: once
j_call: TRBJ2-1
v_call: TRBV5-1
cdr3_nt: TGCGCCAGCAGTGATACCACTTCTATTGAGCAGTTCTTC
cdr3_aa: CASSDTTSIEQFF

d_call: .
clone_size: .
j_call: TRBJ2-7
v_call: TRBV5-1
cdr3_nt: TGCGCCAGCAGCTTGTCCCAGGGCTACGAGCAGTACTTC
cdr3_aa: CASSLSQGYEQYF

d_call: TRBD1
clone_size: .
j_call: TRBJ1-5
v_call: TRBV29-1
cdr3_nt: TGCAGCGGGGGACAGGGGGCTAATCAGCCCCAGCATTTT
cdr3_aa: CSGGQGANQPQHF

d_call: .
clone_size: .
j_call: TRBJ2-7
v_call: TRBV10-2
cdr3_nt: TGCGCCAGCAGGGTGGCGCAATACGAGCAGTACTTC
cdr3_aa: CASRVAQYEQYF

d_call: TRBD1
clone_size: .
j_call: TRBJ2-7
v_call: TRBV30
cdr3_nt: TGTGCCTGGAGAGGAACAGGGGCAAAATACGAGCAGTACTTC
cdr3_aa: CAWRGTGAKYEQYF

d_call: .
clone_size: .
j_call: TRBJ2-4
v_call: TRBV7-9
cdr3_nt: TGTGCCAGCAGCTTTGCCGGGACTGAGAACATTCAGTACTTC
cdr3_aa: CASSFAGTENIQYF

d_call: .
clone_size: .
j_call: TRBJ2-3
v_call: TRBV9
cdr3_nt: TGTGCCAGCAGCGTTAGCGGCACAGATACGCAGTATTTT
cdr3_aa: CASSVSGTDTQYF

d_call: .
clone_size: few
j_call: TRBJ2-2
v_call: TRBV18
cdr3_nt: TGTGCCAGCTCACCACCGACCGGGGAGCTGTTTTTT
cdr3_aa: CASSPPTGELFF

d_call: TRBD2
clone_size: .
j_call: TRBJ2-7
v_call: TRBV7-9
cdr3_nt: TGTGCCAGCAGTTTCATGCGGGAGACCGCCCACGAGCAGTACTTC
cdr3_aa: CASSFMRETAHEQYF

d_call: .
clone_size: .
j_call: TRBJ1-1
v_call: TRBV5-5
cdr3_nt: TGTGCCAGCAGCTTGCCGGGGCAGAACACTGAAGCTTTCTTT
cdr3_aa: CASSLPGQNTEAFF

d_call: TRBD1
clone_size: .
j_call: TRBJ2-3
v_call: TRBV6-5
cdr3_nt: TGTGCCAGCAGCCGACAGGGTGGGGAGACGGATACGCAGTATTTT
cdr3_aa: CASSRQGGETDTQYF

d_call: TRBD1
clone_size: few
j_call: TRBJ1-4
v_call: TRBV28
cdr3_nt: TGTGCCAGCAGTCTACAGGGGGATGAAAAACTGTTTTTT
cdr3_aa: CASSLQGDEKLFF

d_call: .
clone_size: .
j_call: TRBJ2-3
v_call: TRBV10-1
cdr3_nt: TGCGCCAGCAGTGGGGGCCTAGCCACGGATACGCAGTATTTT
cdr3_aa: CASSGGLATDTQYF

d_call: .
clone_size: .
j_call: TRBJ2-2
v_call: TRBV10-2
cdr3_nt: TGCGCCAGCAGTGGGGGGGCCGGGGAGCTGTTTTTT
cdr3_aa: CASSGGAGELFF

d_call: .
clone_size: .
j_call: TRBJ1-1
v_call: TRBV10-3
cdr3_nt: TGTGCCATCAGGATAGGGACCGCGTCTGGAGGGGCTTTCTTT
cdr3_aa: CAIRIGTASGGAFF

d_call: .
clone_size: .
j_call: TRBJ2-3
v_call: TRBV6-5
cdr3_nt: TGTGCCAGCAGTTACTCGACAGGTACAGATACGCAGTATTTT
cdr3_aa: CASSYSTGTDTQYF

d_call: TRBD2
clone_size: once
j_call: TRBJ2-7
v_call: TRBV6-5
cdr3_nt: TGTGCCAGCAGCAGACTAGCGGGGCCCTACGAGCAGTACTTC
cdr3_aa: CASSRLAGPYEQYF

d_call: .
clone_size: .
j_call: TRBJ2-2
v_call: TRBV6-1
cdr3_nt: TGTGCCAGCAGAGCTGGGGGATTAGCGGGGGAGCTGTTTTTT
cdr3_aa: CASRAGGLAGELFF

d_call: .
clone_size: .
j_call: TRBJ2-5
v_call: TRBV2
cdr3_nt: TGTGCCAGCAGGCTAGAGACCCAGTACTTC
cdr3_aa: CASRLETQYF

d_call: TRBD1
clone_size: .
j_call: TRBJ2-5
v_call: TRBV30
cdr3_nt: TGTGCCTGGAGTTTGACCGGGACAGTCAGGGAGACCCAGTACTTC
cdr3_aa: CAWSLTGTVRETQYF